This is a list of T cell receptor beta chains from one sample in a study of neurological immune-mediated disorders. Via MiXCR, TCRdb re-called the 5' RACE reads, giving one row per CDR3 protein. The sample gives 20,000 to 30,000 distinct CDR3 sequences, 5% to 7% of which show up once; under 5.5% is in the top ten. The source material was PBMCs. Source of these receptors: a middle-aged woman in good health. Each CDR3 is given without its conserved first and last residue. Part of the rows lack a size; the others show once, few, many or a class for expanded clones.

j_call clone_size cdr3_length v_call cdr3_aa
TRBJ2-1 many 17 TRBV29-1 SVQAHFFESDRGPSEQF
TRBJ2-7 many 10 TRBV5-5 ASSKDVYEQY
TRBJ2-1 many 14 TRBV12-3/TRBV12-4 ASSFRPGISYNEQF
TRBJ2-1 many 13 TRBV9 ASSVGGSTYNEQF
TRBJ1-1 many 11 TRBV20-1 SARDWGSLGAF
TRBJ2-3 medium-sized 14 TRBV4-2 ASSLLAGKSTDTQY
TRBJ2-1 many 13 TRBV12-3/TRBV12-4 ASSLVPGGYNEQF
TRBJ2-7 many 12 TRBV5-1 ASSKGQGRYEQY
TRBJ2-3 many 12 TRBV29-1 SVEPGQGADTQY
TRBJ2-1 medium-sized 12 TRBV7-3 ASSLTGGRNEQF
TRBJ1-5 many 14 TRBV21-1 ASSKGNSPSNQPQH
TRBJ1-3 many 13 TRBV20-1 SARDMATTGNTIY
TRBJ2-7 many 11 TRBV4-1 ASSQDQGYEQY
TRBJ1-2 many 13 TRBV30 AWSAPGQRTMGYT
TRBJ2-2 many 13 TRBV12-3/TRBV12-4 ASTKNMGNAGELF
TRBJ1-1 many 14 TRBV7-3 ASSLTSPGRNTEAF
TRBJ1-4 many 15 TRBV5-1 ASSSRDRGLPNEKLF
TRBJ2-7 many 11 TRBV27 ASSARQGYEQY
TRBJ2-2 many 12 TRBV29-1 SVQGFTNTGELF
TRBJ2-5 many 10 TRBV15 ATGTGRETQY
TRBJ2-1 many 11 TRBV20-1 SAGQGARPAEF
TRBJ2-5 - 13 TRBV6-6 ASSLREGTQETQY
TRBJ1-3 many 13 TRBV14 ASSGLTLRGNTIY
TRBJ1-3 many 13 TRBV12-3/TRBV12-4 ASNLGSNSGNTIY
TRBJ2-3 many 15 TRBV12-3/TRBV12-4 ASSLPFWDLGTDTQY
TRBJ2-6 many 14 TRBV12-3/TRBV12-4 ASSFWPGAGANVLT
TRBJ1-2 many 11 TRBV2 ASSDRGDYGYT
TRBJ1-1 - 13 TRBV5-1 ASRSQQGTNTEAF
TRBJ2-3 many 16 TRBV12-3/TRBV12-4 ASSFQVSASGSTDTQY
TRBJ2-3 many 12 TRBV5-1 ASSQSGSTDTQY
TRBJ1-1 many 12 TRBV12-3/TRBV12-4 ASSFGHSNTEAF
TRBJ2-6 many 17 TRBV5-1 ASSPRGDRVLSGANVLT
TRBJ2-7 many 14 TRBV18 ASSHTGTSGDYEQY
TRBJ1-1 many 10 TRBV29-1 SVGGRGYEAF
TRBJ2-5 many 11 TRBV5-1 ASSLGLLETQY
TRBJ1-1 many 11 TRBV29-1 SVYLTPGQEAF
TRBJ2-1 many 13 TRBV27 ASSPRTSGYNEQF
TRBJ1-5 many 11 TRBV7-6 ASSLMGDQPQH
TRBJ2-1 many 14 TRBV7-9 ASSPGGTSGIDEQF
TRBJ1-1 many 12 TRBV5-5 ASSAGAGGTEAF
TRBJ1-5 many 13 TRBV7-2 ASSFRSGGNQPQH
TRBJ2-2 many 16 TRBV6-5 ASSSPRRARGDTGELF
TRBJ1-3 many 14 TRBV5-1 ASSSQGPNSGNTIY
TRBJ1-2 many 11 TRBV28 ASSLSKNYGYT
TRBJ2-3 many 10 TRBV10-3 ATQRESDTQY
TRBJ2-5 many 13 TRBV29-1 SVEDPGTALETQY
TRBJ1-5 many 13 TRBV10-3 AISGSPGSNQPQH
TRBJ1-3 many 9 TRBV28 ASSILDTIY